These T cell receptor beta chains were read from a single sample in a study of shared clonotypes between healthy human individuals. The assay was immunoSEQ multiplex PCR, and TCRdb's table has in-frame clones only and misses some. The sample holds about 2 million clones, just under 95% seen once. Source material: naive CD8+ T cells sorted from blood. Receptor source: a man between 18 and 35 years old in good health. Both conserved end residues are part of each CDR3. Each record gives: J gene, V gene, D gene, clone size, CDR3 DNA, CDR3 protein. D genes are given only for firm matches. Only some rows state a clone size, as once, few, many or a class for expanded clones.

>TRBJ1-6|TRBV9|.|once
TGTGCCAGCAGCGTAGGGGTCTTTTATTCACCCCTCCACTTT
CASSVGVFYSPLHF
>TRBJ2-1|TRBV10-2|TRBD2|.
TGCGCCAGCACTGTCGACACTAGGGCGGGGGTCAGGTACAATGAGCAGTTCTTC
CASTVDTRAGVRYNEQFF
>TRBJ2-1|TRBV27|.|.
TGTGCCAGCAGTTGGGACCTATACAATGAGCAGTTCTTC
CASSWDLYNEQFF
>TRBJ2-4|TRBV4-1|TRBD2|.
TGCGCCAGCAGCCCGCTAGCGGGGCAAAACATTCAGTACTTC
CASSPLAGQNIQYF
>TRBJ1-5|TRBV9|.|.
TGTGCCAGCAGCGTAACAGGAAGCAATCAGCCCCAGCATTTT
CASSVTGSNQPQHF
>TRBJ2-5|TRBV6-1|.|.
TGTGCCAGCAGTGATGGGGGCGGGGGACTACAAGAGACCCAGTACTTC
CASSDGGGGLQETQYF
>TRBJ2-1|TRBV7-2|.|.
TGTGCCAGCAGCCACGGGGCGGGCGGGATCTACAATGAGCAGTTCTTC
CASSHGAGGIYNEQFF
>TRBJ2-7|TRBV18|.|.
TGTGCCAGCTCACCAGGGGGTAATGCGTACGAGCAGTACTTC
CASSPGGNAYEQYF
>TRBJ2-1|TRBV5-1|TRBD2|.
TGCGCCAGCAGCCTCGAGCCGGGACTAGCGGGCCCCTACAATGAGCAGTTCTTC
CASSLEPGLAGPYNEQFF
>TRBJ2-3|TRBV30|TRBD1|.
TGTGCCTGGAGCCAGGGGGTAGAAGATACGCAGTATTTT
CAWSQGVEDTQYF
>TRBJ2-1|TRBV30|.|.
TGTGCCTGGAGTGTACCAGCTCCTGAGCAGTTCTTC
CAWSVPAPEQFF
>TRBJ1-4|TRBV21-1|.|.
TGTGCCAGCCGAAGGGCCTCAGGGGATGGTGAAAAACTGTTTTTT
CASRRASGDGEKLFF
>TRBJ2-2|TRBV11-2|.|once
TGTGCCAGCAGCTTAGGTCTGAACACCGGGGAGCTGTTTTTT
CASSLGLNTGELFF
>TRBJ2-5|TRBV5-1|TRBD2|.
TGCGCCAGCAGCTCGGAGCGGGGGGTGAGTGGCCAAGAGACCCAGTACTTC
CASSSERGVSGQETQYF
>TRBJ2-1|TRBV2|.|.
TGTGCCAGCAGTTCGGACTTCACGAGCTCCTACAATGAGCAGTTCTTC
CASSSDFTSSYNEQFF
>TRBJ2-7|TRBV6-5|TRBD2|.
TGTGCCAGCAGTTATCGGGGGGACGAGCAGTACTTC
CASSYRGDEQYF
>TRBJ1-3|TRBV10-1|.|.
TGCGCCAGCAGTGAGAAAACAGGATTGGCTGGAAACACCATATATTTT
CASSEKTGLAGNTIYF
>TRBJ2-5|TRBV13|TRBD2|.
TGTGCCAGCAGCCAGAGGACTAGCGGCGTGGCAGAGACCCAGTACTTC
CASSQRTSGVAETQYF
>TRBJ1-1|TRBV27|.|.
TGTGCCAGCAGTTTGTCCACAGGGAACACTGAAGCTTTCTTT
CASSLSTGNTEAFF
>TRBJ2-3|TRBV28|TRBD1|.
TGTGCCAGCAGTGGACAGGGGACAGATACGCAGTATTTT
CASSGQGTDTQYF
>TRBJ1-4|TRBV2|TRBD1|.
TGTGCCAGCAGTCAGGACAGGGGGCTACCGACTAATGAAAAACTGTTTTTT
CASSQDRGLPTNEKLFF
>TRBJ2-1|TRBV6-1|.|.
TGTGCCAGCAGTGGGGGATATGAGCAGTTCTTC
CASSGGYEQFF
>TRBJ1-1|TRBV30|.|.
TGTGCCTGGAGGGGGGGTGACACTGAAGCTTTCTTT
CAWRGGDTEAFF
>TRBJ2-5|TRBV5-1|.|.
TGCGCCAGCAGCTTTGGCGGAGGACAAGAGACCCAGTACTTC
CASSFGGGQETQYF
>TRBJ1-4|TRBV19|TRBD1|.
TGTGCCAGTAGTATTCTTGACAGGGGGCAATTCTACTTAAATGAAAAACTGTTTTTT
CASSILDRGQFYLNEKLFF
>TRBJ2-1|TRBV10-1|.|.
TGCGCCAGCAGTGAGGTCCACCTCGGGCAGTTCTTC
CASSEVHLGQFF
>TRBJ2-7|TRBV6-6|.|.
TGTGCCAGCAGTCCTCCCGGGGCTAGCTACGAGCAGTACTTC
CASSPPGASYEQYF
>TRBJ2-1|TRBV9|TRBD2|.
TGTGCCAGCAGCGGTCTGACTAGCGGGAGCTACAATGAGCAGTTCTTC
CASSGLTSGSYNEQFF
>TRBJ2-3|TRBV9|.|.
TGTGCCAGCAGCGAAGGCCCAGGGGGGTCCACAGATACGCAGTATTTT
CASSEGPGGSTDTQYF
>TRBJ2-3|TRBV7-7|.|.
TGTGCTAGCAGCCACGGACCCCCAGATACGCAGTATTTT
CASSHGPPDTQYF